The 24 T cell receptor beta chains reported below all come from one sample, sequenced in a study of T cells in Graves' hyperthyroidism and ophthalmopathy. RNA transcripts served as the template for amplifying TCR beta CDR3 regions. In the first-round RT-PCR of the TCR CDR3, the HTBI primer set was used. TCRdb reprocessed the multiplex PCR reads via MiXCR and lists one record per CDR3 protein. The data show 500,000 to 700,000 distinct CDR3 sequences, approximately 15% seen once. Source material: blood. Source of these receptors: a woman aged 18 to 35 with Graves' hyperthyroidism.

The sample holds many counts of this clonotype. J is TRBJ1-3 and V is TRBV27; maybe TRBD1 (6 bases). V was shortened by 5 bases and J by 3 bases, with 14 bases between the two germline ends. CDR1 and CDR2 from the germline V gene are MNHEY and SMNVEV (reference sequence). The CDR3 contains 15 residues. The CDR3 loop reads CASSPTTGFGNTIYF. DNA for the CDR3: TGTGCCAGCAGTCCCACTACAGGGTTTGGAAACACCATATATTTT.

This chain uses TRBV24-1 with TRBJ2-3; 7 positions match TRBD2. The germline V gene has CDR1 KGHDR and CDR2 SFDVKD. V trimming: 3 bases; J trimming: 4 bases; junction bases outside the gene matches: 6. The CDR3 has 15 residues. CDR3 sequence reads: CATSDPAGEADTQYF. CDR3 DNA: TGTGCCACCAGTGATCCCGCGGGGGAAGCAGATACGCAGTATTTT.

This clonotype was seen a few times. The CDR3 here is CASSSQLAGGETQYF. The DNA for the CDR3 is TGCGCCAGCAGCTCTCAGCTAGCGGGAGGAGAGACCCAGTACTTC. The chain recombines TRBV5-1 with TRBJ2-5, with 11 bases identical to TRBD2. This CDR3 is built from 15 residues. Germline V lookup: CDR1 SGHRS, CDR2 YFSETQ. The V segment lost 3 bases and the J segment 4 bases; nucleotides outside the gene matches: 5.

The gene calls are TRBV29-1 and TRBJ1-2; the D gene is possibly TRBD1 (5 bases). The V and J ends lost 2 bases and 5 bases respectively, with 15 bases between them. The CDR3 length is 14 residues. From germline, CDR1 is SQVTM and CDR2 ANQGSEA. The CDR3 reads CSVEPGGGLYGYTF. As DNA, the CDR3 is TGCAGCGTTGAACCGGGGGGGGGACTATATGGCTACACCTTC.

This sequence joins TRBV6-1 and TRBJ2-3; no firm D call. V was shortened by 5 bases and J by 4 bases, with 13 bases between the two germline ends. CDR1 MNHNS and CDR2 SASEGT come from the germline V gene. The length of the CDR3 is 14 residues. CDR3 amino acids: CASSYSEIADTQYF. In DNA, the CDR3 is TGTGCCAGCAGTTACAGCGAGATCGCAGATACGCAGTATTTT.

This clonotype was picked up one time. The chain has TRBV12-3 or TRBV12-4 and TRBJ2-3; D possibly corresponds to TRBD1 (10 bases). The V and J ends lost 3 bases and 6 bases respectively, with 25 bases between them. The length of the CDR3 is 18 residues. CDR3 in DNA: TGTGCCAGCAGTTTGGACAGGGGGGGAGTAGCGGGAGTGGATACGCAGTATTTT. It is translated as CASSLDRGGVAGVDTQYF.

This clonotype was detected ten times or more. The V gene is TRBV3-1, the J gene TRBJ1-1; 10 nucleotides match TRBD1. The V segment lost 8 bases and the J segment 0 bases; nucleotides outside the gene matches: 9. Per germline, CDR1 LGHDT and CDR2 YNNKEL (reference sequence). This CDR3 is built from 16 residues. The CDR3 DNA reads as TGTGCCAGCGGTCCGGACAGGGGGGTACTGAACACTGAAGCTTTCTTT. Protein: CASGPDRGVLNTEAFF.

This sequence joins TRBV7-8 and TRBJ1-6, with TRBD1 as a possible D gene (6 bases). Trimming left V 1 base short and J 4 bases short, with 14 bases between. From germline, CDR1 is SGHVS and CDR2 FQNEAQ. This CDR3 region has 17 residues. The CDR3 protein is CASSLVAGRGYNSPLHF. The CDR3 region has the DNA TGTGCCAGCAGCTTAGTTGCTGGGAGGGGGTATAATTCACCCCTCCACTTT.

In this sample, this clonotype turned up a few times. V is TRBV20-1 and J is TRBJ2-1, with 9 bases matching TRBD2. J gave up 7 bases and V 3 bases, and 4 bases lay outside the gene matches. CDR1 and CDR2 from the germline V gene are DFQATT and SNEGSKA (reference sequence). This CDR3 has 13 residues. The CDR3 DNA reads TGCAGTGCTAGGGGACTAGCTGTTAATGAGCAGTTCTTC. This codes for CSARGLAVNEQFF.

This clonotype was observed a handful of times. The chain links TRBV5-8 to TRBJ1-2; no clear D gene. Germline V gene lookup returns CDR1 SGHTS and CDR2 YDEGEE. Trimming removed 2 bases from V and 4 bases from J, with 12 bases in between. CDR3 length: 14 amino acids. The CDR3 region has the DNA TGTGCCAGCAGCTTTAAGGGCAGCGTCTATGGCTACACCTTC. It yields the protein CASSFKGSVYGYTF.

A remark on this clonotype: The junction departs from the called germline gene at one end, perhaps through a read error. The chain is built from TRBV4-1 and TRBJ1-2; TRBD1 matches at 8 bases. CDR1 and CDR2 (germline): MGHRA, YSYEKL. The length of the CDR3 is 14 residues. The CDR3: CASSQRTGNVGCTF. In nucleotides, the CDR3 is TGCGCCAGCAGCCAACGGACAGGGAACGTTGGCTGCACCTTC.

The chain couples TRBV5-1 to TRBJ1-2, with D possibly matching TRBD1 (6 bases). CDR3 length: 14 residues. Germline V lookup: CDR1 SGHRS, CDR2 YFSETQ. V lost 0 bases to trimming and J lost 7 bases, with 13 bases between them. The CDR3 is CASSLAGGGSGYTF. The CDR3 DNA is TGCGCCAGCAGCTTGGCCGGGGGGGGCTCTGGCTACACCTTC.

A remark on this clonotype: It may be a read error: a sequence one base away is much more abundant. This chain connects TRBV3-1 to TRBJ1-5; no definite D call. This CDR3 has 14 residues. Trimming removed 7 bases at V and 0 bases at J, with 10 bases between. Germline CDR1 reads LGHDT; CDR2 reads YNNKEL (reference sequence). CDR3 sequence (DNA): TGTGCCAGCAACCTATCCAGTAGCAATCAGCCCCAGCATTTT. This translates into CASNLSSSNQPQHF.

A few counts support this clonotype. The genes are TRBV5-6 and TRBJ2-1, with D maybe TRBD1 (5 bases). Trimming removed 0 bases from V and 5 bases from J, with 9 bases in between. The CDR3 is 14 residues long. Germline V gene sequence: CDR1 SGHDT, CDR2 YYEEEE. The CDR3 spells CASSLVQGDNEQFF. The CDR3 nucleotides read TGTGCCAGCAGCTTGGTCCAGGGTGACAATGAGCAGTTCTTC.

This clonotype showed up many times. The chain has TRBV7-3 and TRBJ2-5; no clear D gene. This CDR3 region has 12 residues. Germline V lookup: CDR1 SGHTA, CDR2 FQGTGA. The V end lost 5 bases, the J end lost 7 bases, and 11 bases lay between the germline ends. The CDR3 DNA is TGTGCCAGCAGCCCTCTGCCCAGGACCCAGTACTTC. This translates into CASSPLPRTQYF. Supplemented by reference TRBV7-3 and TRBJ2-5, the full variable domain reads GAGVSQTPSNKVTEKGKYVELRCDPISGHTALYWYRQSLGQGPEFLIYFQGTGAADDSGLPNDRFFAVRPEGSVSTLKIQRTERGDSAVYLCASSPLPRTQYFGPGTRLLVL.

The chain combines TRBV11-2 with TRBJ2-6, with D maybe TRBD2 (7 bases). The CDR3 contains 18 residues. Deletions cut 8 bases from V and 4 bases from J, with 24 bases between. The germline V gene has CDR1 SGHAT and CDR2 FQNNGV. CDR3 in amino acids: CASAAYDTGGAGANVLTF. Written as DNA, the CDR3 is TGTGCCAGCGCAGCTTATGACACGGGGGGCGCCGGGGCCAACGTCCTGACTTTC.

This clonotype has a count of ten or more. The V gene is TRBV5-5, the J gene TRBJ1-5, with TRBD1 matching 7 bases. Germline V CDR1 and CDR2: SGHKS, YYEKEE (reference sequence). J gave up 3 bases and V 0 bases, and 3 bases lay outside the gene matches. The CDR3 spans 15 residues. As DNA, the CDR3 is TGTGCCAGCAGCTTGGCAGGGGGTTACAATCAGCCCCAGCATTTT. Its protein product is CASSLAGGYNQPQHF.

The chain recombines TRBV20-1 with TRBJ2-1; 10 nucleotides agree with TRBD1. The trim removed 1 base at V and 8 bases at J, leaving 8 bases unmatched. This CDR3 is 15 amino acids long. Germline V gene sequence: CDR1 DFQATT, CDR2 SNEGSKA (reference sequence). The CDR3 bases are TGCAGTGCTAGAGGGATCCGGGACAGGGGATATGAGCAGTTCTTC. This codes for CSARGIRDRGYEQFF.

Remarks on this clonotype: A much bigger clone sits one base away, suggesting this may be a read error. This CDR3 reads CASSEGGRGPQETQYF. CDR3 DNA: TGTGCCAGCAGTGAAGGGGGCAGGGGGCCTCAAGAGACCCAGTACTTC. The rearrangement joins TRBV2 to TRBJ2-5, with 8 bases fitting TRBD1. Germline V gene lookup returns CDR1 SNHLY and CDR2 FYNNEI. The CDR3 contains 16 residues. The ends lost 1 base at V and 2 bases at J; junction bases unmatched: 6.

There are a few counts of this clonotype. The rearrangement links TRBV24-1 to TRBJ2-3; D remains unclear. The germline CDR1 and CDR2 sequences are KGHDR and SFDVKD. This CDR3 is 14 amino acids long. The V end lost 6 bases, the J end lost 1 base, and 10 bases lay between the germline ends. DNA of the CDR3: TGTGCCACCAGTAAAAAACCCGGCACAGATACGCAGTATTTT. It yields the protein CATSKKPGTDTQYF.

This clonotype was counted ten times or more. The CDR3 nucleotides are TGTGCCAGCCATCCCTACGCAGGGGGCTACGAGCAGTACTTC. This sequence encodes CASHPYAGGYEQYF. V and J are TRBV27 and TRBJ2-7; 7 bases are shared with TRBD1. With V trimmed by 8 bases and J by 3 bases, 10 bases remained unmatched. Germline V gene data show CDR1 as MNHEY and CDR2 as SMNVEV (reference sequence). The CDR3 sequence is 14 residues long.

This clonotype was detected many times. This rearrangement joins TRBV2 to TRBJ2-6; D unclear. Germline V CDR1 and CDR2: SNHLY, FYNNEI. Trimming stripped 6 bases from V and 4 bases from J, with 13 bases between. The CDR3 totals 15 residues. CDR3 protein: CASRSYRSGANVLTF. The DNA of the CDR3 is TGTGCCAGCAGATCCTATCGCTCGGGGGCCAACGTCCTGACTTTC.

This clonotype was observed a handful of times. This CDR3 reads CASSYSSPGTTDTQYF. Written as DNA, the CDR3 is TGTGCCAGCAGTTACTCGTCCCCTGGGACCACAGATACGCAGTATTTT. The chain uses TRBV6-6 and TRBJ2-3, with D perhaps matching TRBD1 or TRBD2 (5 bases each). CDR1 MNHNY and CDR2 SVGAGI come from the germline V gene (reference sequence). The CDR3 has 16 residues. V was clipped by 0 bases and J by 2 bases, with 12 bases between them.

This sequence joins TRBV28 and TRBJ2-2, with 8 bases aligning to TRBD2. J lost 4 bases, V lost 7 bases, and 17 bases had no gene match. Per the germline V gene, CDR1 is MDHEN and CDR2 is SYDVKM. This CDR3 comprises 18 residues. This chain's CDR3 is CASTPGTRDLGLTGELFF. In DNA, the CDR3 is TGTGCCAGCACCCCTGGGACTAGGGATTTGGGACTCACCGGGGAGCTGTTTTTT.